This T cell receptor (beta chain) was obtained from a study of blood T cell repertoires in COVID-19. Study summary: Researchers got acute and convalescent COVID-19 samples from the United States, Italy and Spain. Nucleic acid was either cDNA or gDNA, and it came from T cells, B-cell-depleted T cells, or PBMCs.

The V gene end was trimmed by 6 bases and the J gene end by 6 bases; junction bases not matched to a gene: 3. This CDR3 is built from 14 residues. Germline loops: CDR1 SNHLY, CDR2 FYNNEI. Methods used by the authors: Counts of nucleated cells, estimated from reference gene primer amplification, were obtained. The table came from immunoSEQ multiplex PCR; TCRdb's copy has only in-frame clones and leaves some out. The V and J calls and the clone size are those of that table, but D and trimming were determined from the DNA. The sample has some 190,000 clones; roughly nine tenths are singletons. The specimen was peripheral blood. The TCR was taken from a man aged 30 to 45 with acute or convalescent COVID-19. V usage is TRBV2 and J usage is TRBJ1-6, with 9 bases fitting TRBD1. CDR3: CASRGTGSNSPLHF. The DNA for the CDR3 is TGTGCCAGCAGGGGGACAGGGTCTAATTCACCCCTCCACTTT.